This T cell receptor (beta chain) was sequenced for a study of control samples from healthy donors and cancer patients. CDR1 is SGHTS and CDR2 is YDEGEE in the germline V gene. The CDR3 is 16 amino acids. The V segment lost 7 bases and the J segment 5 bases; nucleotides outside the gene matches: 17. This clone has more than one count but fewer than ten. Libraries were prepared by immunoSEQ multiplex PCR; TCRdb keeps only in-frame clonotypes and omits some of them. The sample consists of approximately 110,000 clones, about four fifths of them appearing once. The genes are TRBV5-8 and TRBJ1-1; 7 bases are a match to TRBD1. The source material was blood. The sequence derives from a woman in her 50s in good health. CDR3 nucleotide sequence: TGTGCCAGCGGATTGGGACCCAGACAGGGAGGGACTGAAGCTTTCTTT. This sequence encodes CASGLGPRQGGTEAFF.